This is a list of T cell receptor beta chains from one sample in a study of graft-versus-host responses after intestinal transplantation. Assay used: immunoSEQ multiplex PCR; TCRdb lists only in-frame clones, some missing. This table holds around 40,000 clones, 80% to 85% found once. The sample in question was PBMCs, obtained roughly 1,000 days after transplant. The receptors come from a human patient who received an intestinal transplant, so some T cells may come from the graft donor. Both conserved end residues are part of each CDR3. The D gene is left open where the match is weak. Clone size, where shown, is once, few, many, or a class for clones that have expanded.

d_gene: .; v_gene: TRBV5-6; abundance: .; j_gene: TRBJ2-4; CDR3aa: CASSGVLAKNIQYF; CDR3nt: TGTGCCAGCAGCGGGGTACTAGCCAAAAACATTCAGTACTTC
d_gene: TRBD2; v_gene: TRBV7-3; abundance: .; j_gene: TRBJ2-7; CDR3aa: CASSPQLGGEQYF; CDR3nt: TGTGCCAGCAGCCCCCAACTCGGGGGGGAGCAGTACTTC
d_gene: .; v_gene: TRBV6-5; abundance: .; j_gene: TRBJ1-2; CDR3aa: CASSNPGPASGYTF; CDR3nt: TGTGCCAGCAGCAATCCGGGACCCGCCAGTGGCTACACCTTC
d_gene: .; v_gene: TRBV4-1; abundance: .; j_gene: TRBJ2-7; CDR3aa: CASSQGITGSSYEQYF; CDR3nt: TGCGCCAGCAGCCAAGGAATTACAGGGAGCTCCTACGAGCAGTACTTC
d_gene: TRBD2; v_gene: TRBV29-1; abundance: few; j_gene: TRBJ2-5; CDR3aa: CSVVAGWETQYF; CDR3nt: TGCAGCGTTGTAGCGGGGTGGGAGACCCAGTACTTC
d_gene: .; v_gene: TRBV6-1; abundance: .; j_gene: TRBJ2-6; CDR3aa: CASRRMNGANVLTF; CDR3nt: TGTGCCAGCAGACGGATGAACGGGGCCAACGTCCTGACTTTC
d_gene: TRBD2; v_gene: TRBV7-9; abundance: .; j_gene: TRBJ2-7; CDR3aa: CASSLWTSGFYEQYF; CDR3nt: TGTGCCAGCAGCTTATGGACTAGCGGGTTTTACGAGCAGTACTTC
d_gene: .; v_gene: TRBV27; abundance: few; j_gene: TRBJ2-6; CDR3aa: CASSLVAGANVLTF; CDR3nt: TGTGCCAGCAGTTTGGTGGCTGGGGCCAACGTCCTGACTTTC
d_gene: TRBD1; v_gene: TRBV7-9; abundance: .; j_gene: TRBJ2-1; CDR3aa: CASSFTGQASQGQFF; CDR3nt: TGTGCCAGCAGCTTTACGGGACAGGCTTCTCAGGGGCAGTTCTTC
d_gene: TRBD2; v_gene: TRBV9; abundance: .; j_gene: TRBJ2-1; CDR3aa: CASSHGTSGPEQFF; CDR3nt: TGTGCCAGCAGCCACGGGACTAGCGGGCCCGAGCAGTTCTTC
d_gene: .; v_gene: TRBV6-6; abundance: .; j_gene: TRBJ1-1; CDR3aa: CASSPNPGPGYSAAFF; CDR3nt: TGTGCCAGCAGTCCGAACCCGGGGCCTGGATACTCCGCAGCTTTCTTT
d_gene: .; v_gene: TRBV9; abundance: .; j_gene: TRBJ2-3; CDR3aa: CASSVFDWATDTQYF; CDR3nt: TGTGCCAGCAGCGTATTTGACTGGGCGACAGATACGCAGTATTTT
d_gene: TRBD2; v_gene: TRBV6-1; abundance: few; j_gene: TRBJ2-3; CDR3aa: CASSEGTSGSDTQYF; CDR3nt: TGTGCCAGCAGTGAAGGGACTAGCGGGTCGGATACGCAGTATTTT
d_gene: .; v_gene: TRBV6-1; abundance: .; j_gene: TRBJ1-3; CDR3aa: CASSEGPGAGNTIYF; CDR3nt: TGTGCCAGCAGTGAAGGTCCCGGGGCTGGAAACACCATATATTTT
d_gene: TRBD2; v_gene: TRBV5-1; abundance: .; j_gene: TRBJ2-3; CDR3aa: CASSPTSGPTDTQYF; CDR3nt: TGCGCCAGCAGCCCCACTAGCGGGCCAACAGATACGCAGTATTTT
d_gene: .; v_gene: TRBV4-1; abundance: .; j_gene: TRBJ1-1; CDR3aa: CASSQLTPNTEAFF; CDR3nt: TGCGCCAGCAGCCAACTTACACCGAACACTGAAGCTTTCTTT
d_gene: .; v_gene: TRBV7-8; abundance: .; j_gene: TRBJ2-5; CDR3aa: CASSLALTLGPGWTQYF; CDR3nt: TGTGCCAGCAGCTTAGCCCTGACCCTAGGGCCGGGATGGACCCAGTACTTC
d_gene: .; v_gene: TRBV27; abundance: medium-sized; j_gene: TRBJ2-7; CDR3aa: CASSSLPGRNLGEQYF; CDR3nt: TGTGCCAGCAGTTCGCTCCCGGGACGGAATTTGGGCGAGCAGTACTTC
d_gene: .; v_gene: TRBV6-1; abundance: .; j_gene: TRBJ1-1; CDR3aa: CASRLGQANTEAFF; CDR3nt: TGTGCCAGCAGGTTAGGGCAGGCAAACACTGAAGCTTTCTTT
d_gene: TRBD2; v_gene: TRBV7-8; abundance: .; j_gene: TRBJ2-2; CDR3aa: CASSRGRANTGELFF; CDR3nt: TGTGCCAGCAGCCGCGGGAGGGCGAACACCGGGGAGCTGTTTTTT
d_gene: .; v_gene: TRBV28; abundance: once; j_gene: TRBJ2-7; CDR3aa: CASSFRGEQYF; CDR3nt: TGTGCCAGCAGTTTTAGGGGTGAGCAGTACTTC
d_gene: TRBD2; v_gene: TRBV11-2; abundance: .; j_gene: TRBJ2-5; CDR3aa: CASSSYQGTSVETQYF; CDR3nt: TGTGCCAGCAGCTCCTACCAGGGGACTAGCGTAGAGACCCAGTACTTC
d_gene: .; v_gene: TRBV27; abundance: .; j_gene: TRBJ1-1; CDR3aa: CASSLFSWGEGEAFF; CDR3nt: TGTGCCAGCAGTTTATTCTCGTGGGGGGAGGGTGAAGCTTTCTTT
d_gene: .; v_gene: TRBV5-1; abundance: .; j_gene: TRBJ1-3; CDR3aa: CASSLASSGNTIYF; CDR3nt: TGCGCCAGCAGCTTAGCTAGCTCTGGAAACACCATATATTTT
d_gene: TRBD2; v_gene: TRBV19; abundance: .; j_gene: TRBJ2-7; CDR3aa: CASSTGRSGRAYEQYF; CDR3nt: TGTGCCAGTAGTACCGGTCGGAGCGGGAGGGCCTACGAGCAGTACTTC
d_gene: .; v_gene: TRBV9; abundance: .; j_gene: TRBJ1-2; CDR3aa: CASSVGLANYGYTF; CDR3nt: TGTGCCAGCAGCGTAGGACTGGCTAACTATGGCTACACCTTC
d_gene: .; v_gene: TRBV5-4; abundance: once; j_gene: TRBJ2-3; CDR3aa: CASSLQGKGGTDTQYF; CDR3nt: TGTGCCAGCAGCTTACAGGGGAAGGGGGGAACAGATACGCAGTATTTT
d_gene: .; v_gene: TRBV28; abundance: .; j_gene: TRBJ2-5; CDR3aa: CASSRLDRQETQYF; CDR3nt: TGTGCCAGCAGCCGCCTTGACAGGCAAGAGACCCAGTACTTC
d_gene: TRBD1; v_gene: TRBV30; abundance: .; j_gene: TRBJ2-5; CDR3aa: CAWSVLTGPQETQYF; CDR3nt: TGTGCCTGGAGTGTCCTGACAGGGCCCCAAGAGACCCAGTACTTC
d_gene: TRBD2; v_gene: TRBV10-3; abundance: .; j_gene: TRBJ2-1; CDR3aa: CAIQREVAYNEQFF; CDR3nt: TGTGCCATCCAGCGGGAGGTGGCCTACAATGAGCAGTTCTTC
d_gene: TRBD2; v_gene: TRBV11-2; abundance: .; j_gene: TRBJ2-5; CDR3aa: CASSLVDRGAGGTQYF; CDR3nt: TGTGCCAGCAGCTTAGTGGATCGCGGGGCGGGGGGGACCCAGTACTTC
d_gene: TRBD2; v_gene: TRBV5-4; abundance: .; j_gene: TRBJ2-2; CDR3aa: CASSLATSGAGELFF; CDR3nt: TGTGCCAGCAGCTTGGCGACTAGCGGCGCCGGGGAGCTGTTTTTT
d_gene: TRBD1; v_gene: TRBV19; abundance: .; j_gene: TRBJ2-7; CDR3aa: CASSYETGRYEQYF; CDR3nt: TGTGCCAGTAGTTACGAGACAGGGCGTTACGAGCAGTACTTC
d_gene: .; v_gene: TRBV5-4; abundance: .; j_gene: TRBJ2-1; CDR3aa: CASRGTDSYNEQFF; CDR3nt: TGTGCCAGCAGAGGGACTGACTCCTACAATGAGCAGTTCTTC
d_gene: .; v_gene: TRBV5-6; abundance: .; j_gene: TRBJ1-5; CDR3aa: CASSLGPTRGNQPQHF; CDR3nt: TGTGCCAGCAGCTTGGGTCCCACTAGGGGGAATCAGCCCCAGCATTTT
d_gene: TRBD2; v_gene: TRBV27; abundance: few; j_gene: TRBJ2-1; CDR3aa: CASTSGRAKGEQFF; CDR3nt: TGTGCCAGCACAAGCGGGAGGGCCAAAGGTGAGCAGTTCTTC
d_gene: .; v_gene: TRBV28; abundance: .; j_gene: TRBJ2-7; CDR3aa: CASTPGGVTGYEQYF; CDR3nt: TGTGCCAGCACTCCTGGGGGAGTGACCGGCTACGAGCAGTACTTC
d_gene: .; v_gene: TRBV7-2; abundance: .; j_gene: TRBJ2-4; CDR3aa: CASSLRGRQNQYF; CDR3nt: TGTGCCAGCAGCTTAAGGGGGAGGCAGAATCAGTACTTC
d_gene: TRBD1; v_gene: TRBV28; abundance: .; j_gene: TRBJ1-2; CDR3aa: CASSNMRQGINYGYTF; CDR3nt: TGTGCCAGCAGCAACATGCGACAGGGAATTAACTATGGCTACACCTTC
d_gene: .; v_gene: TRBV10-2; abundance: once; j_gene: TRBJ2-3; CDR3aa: CASSPAGASTDTQYF; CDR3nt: TGCGCCAGCAGTCCGGCAGGGGCTAGCACAGATACGCAGTATTTT
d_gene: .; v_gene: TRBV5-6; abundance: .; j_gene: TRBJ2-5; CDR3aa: CASSLVGAQETQYF; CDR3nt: TGTGCCAGCAGCTTGGTAGGGGCCCAAGAGACCCAGTACTTC
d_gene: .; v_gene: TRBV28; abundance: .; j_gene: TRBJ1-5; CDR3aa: CASRGHGNQPQHF; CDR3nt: TGTGCCAGCAGGGGACACGGCAATCAGCCCCAGCATTTT
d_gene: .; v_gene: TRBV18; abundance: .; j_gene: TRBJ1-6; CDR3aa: CASSLLGGDGNNSPLHF; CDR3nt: TGTGCCAGCTCACTCCTCGGTGGGGACGGAAATAATTCACCCCTCCACTTT
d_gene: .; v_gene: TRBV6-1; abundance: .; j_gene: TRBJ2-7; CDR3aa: CASSELGGSSYEQYF; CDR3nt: TGTGCCAGCAGTGAACTCGGGGGAAGCTCCTACGAGCAGTACTTC
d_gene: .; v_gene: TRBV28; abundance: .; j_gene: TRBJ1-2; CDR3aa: CASSPGVGGYTF; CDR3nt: TGTGCCAGCAGTCCAGGAGTTGGTGGCTACACCTTC
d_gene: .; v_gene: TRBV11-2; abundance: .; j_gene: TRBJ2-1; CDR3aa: CASSLIGGSYNEQFF; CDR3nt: TGTGCCAGCAGCCTTATCGGAGGGTCCTACAATGAGCAGTTCTTC
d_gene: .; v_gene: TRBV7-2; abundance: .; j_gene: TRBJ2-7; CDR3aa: CASSLTYEQYF; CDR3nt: TGTGCCAGCAGTTTGACCTACGAGCAGTACTTC
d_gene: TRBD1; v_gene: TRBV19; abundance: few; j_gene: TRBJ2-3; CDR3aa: CASSATGSTDTQYF; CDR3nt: TGTGCCAGTAGCGCGACAGGGTCAACAGATACGCAGTATTTT
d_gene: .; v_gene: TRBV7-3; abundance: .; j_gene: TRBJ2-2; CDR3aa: CASSKTGPAGELFF; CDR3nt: TGTGCCAGCAGCAAAACAGGGCCGGCCGGGGAGCTGTTTTTT